This TCR beta chain originates from a study of cytomegalovirus exposure and HLA in healthy donors. Study observations and caveats: 87-base-pair reads could not separate some V segments, including TRBV6-2 and TRBV6-3. TCR beta sequences reportedly predicted most subjects' HLA-A and HLA-B alleles accurately. There was a cluster of highly shared sequence variants that was likely a sequencing artifact.

A word on this clone: Its antigen is undetermined.

60 Vbeta and 13 Jbeta primers were used in PCR. Original data processing: A later analysis counted approximately 80 million unique TCR beta chains, around 10 million shared. The repertoire was sequenced with immunoSEQ multiplex PCR; TCRdb's copy has only in-frame clones and lacks some. V, J and clone size were drawn from that table, and D and trimming were deduced from the DNA. The sample comprises 75,000 to 100,000 clones, 75% to 85% of which are singletons, and around 9.9% rests with the top ten. The CDR3 consists of 16 residues. CDR1 SNHLY and CDR2 FYNNEI come from the germline V gene. After removal of 6 bases from V and 0 bases from J, the junction contained 7 bases not matched to a gene.

Sequenced material: PBMCs. The V gene is TRBV2, the J gene TRBJ2-1, with TRBD2 identical over 8 bases. This TCR was sampled from a man aged 18 to 30 in good health and CMV-seropositive. For the CDR3, the DNA is TGTGCCAGCAGACGACTCAGCGGGAGCTCCTACAATGAGCAGTTCTTC. It codes for CASRRLSGSSYNEQFF.